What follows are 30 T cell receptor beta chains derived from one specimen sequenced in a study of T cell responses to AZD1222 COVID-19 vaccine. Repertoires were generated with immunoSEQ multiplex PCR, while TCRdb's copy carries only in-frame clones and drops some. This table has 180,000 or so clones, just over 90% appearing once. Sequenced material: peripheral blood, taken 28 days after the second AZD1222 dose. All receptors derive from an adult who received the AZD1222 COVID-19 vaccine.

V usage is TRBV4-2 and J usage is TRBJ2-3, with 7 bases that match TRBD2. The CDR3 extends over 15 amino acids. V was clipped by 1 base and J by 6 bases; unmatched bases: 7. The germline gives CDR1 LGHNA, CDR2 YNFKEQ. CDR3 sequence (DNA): TGTGCCAGCAGCCAAGCTAGCGGCGGAGGGGATACGCAGTATTTT. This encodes CASSQASGGGDTQYF.

This CDR3 is CSASGDPYNEQFF. The CDR3 DNA sequence: TGCAGTGCTAGTGGGGACCCCTACAATGAGCAGTTCTTC. V usage is TRBV20-1 and J usage is TRBJ2-1; perhaps D is TRBD1 or TRBD2 (5 bases each). Germline-derived CDR1 and CDR2 are DFQATT and SNEGSKA (reference sequence). The ends were cut back, 3 bases at V and 2 bases at J, with 8 bases in the middle. The CDR3 runs to 13 residues.

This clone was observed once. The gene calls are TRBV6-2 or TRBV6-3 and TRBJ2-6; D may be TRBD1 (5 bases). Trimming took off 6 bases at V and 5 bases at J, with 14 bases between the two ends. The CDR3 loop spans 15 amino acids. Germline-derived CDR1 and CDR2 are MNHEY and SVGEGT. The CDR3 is CASSFRAFRANVLTF. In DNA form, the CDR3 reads TGTGCCAGCAGCTTCAGGGCGTTTAGGGCCAACGTCCTGACTTTC.

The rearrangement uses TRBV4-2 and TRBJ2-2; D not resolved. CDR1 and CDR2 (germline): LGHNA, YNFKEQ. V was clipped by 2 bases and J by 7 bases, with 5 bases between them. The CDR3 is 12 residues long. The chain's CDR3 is CASSQLSGELFF. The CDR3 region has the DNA TGTGCCAGCAGCCAACTGAGCGGGGAGCTGTTTTTT.

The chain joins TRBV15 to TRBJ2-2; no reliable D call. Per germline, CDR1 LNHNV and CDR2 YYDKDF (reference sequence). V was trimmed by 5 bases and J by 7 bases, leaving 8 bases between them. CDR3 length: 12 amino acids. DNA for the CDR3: TGTGCCACCAGCCTGGTGCGCGGGGAGCTGTTTTTT. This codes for CATSLVRGELFF.

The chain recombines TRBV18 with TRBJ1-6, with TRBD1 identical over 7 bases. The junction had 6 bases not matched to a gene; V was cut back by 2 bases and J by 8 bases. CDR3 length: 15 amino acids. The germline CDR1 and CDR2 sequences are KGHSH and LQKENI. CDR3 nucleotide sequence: TGTGCCAGCTCACCAACGACAGGGACGGATTCACCCCTCCACTTT. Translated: CASSPTTGTDSPLHF.

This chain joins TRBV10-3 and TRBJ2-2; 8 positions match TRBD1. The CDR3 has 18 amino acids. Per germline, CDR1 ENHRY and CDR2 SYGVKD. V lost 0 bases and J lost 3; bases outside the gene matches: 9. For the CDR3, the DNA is TGTGCCATCAGTGAGTCAGACAGGGGTTTGAGGGACACCGGGGAGCTGTTTTTT. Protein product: CAISESDRGLRDTGELFF.

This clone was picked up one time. CDR3 sequence reads: CASRPMAGPYEQYF. CDR3 bases: TGTGCCAGCCGCCCGATGGCGGGACCCTACGAGCAGTACTTC. V usage is TRBV27 and J usage is TRBJ2-7; perhaps TRBD2 as D (6 bases). CDR3 size: 14 residues. The germline V gene encodes CDR1 MNHEY and CDR2 SMNVEV (reference sequence). With 8 bases removed from V and 2 bases from J, the gap between germline ends came to 16 bases.

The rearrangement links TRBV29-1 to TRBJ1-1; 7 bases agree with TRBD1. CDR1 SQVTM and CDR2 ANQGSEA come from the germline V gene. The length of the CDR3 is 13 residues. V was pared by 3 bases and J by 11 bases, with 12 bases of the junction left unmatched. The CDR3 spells CSVEGQTYLEAFF. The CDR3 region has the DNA TGCAGCGTTGAGGGACAGACCTACCTAGAGGCTTTCTTT.

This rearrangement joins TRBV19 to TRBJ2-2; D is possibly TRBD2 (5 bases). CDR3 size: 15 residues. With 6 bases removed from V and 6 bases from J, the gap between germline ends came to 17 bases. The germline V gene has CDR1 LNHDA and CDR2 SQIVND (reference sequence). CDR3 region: CASSLFGARAGELFF. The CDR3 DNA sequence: TGTGCCAGTAGCCTCTTTGGAGCGCGGGCCGGGGAGCTGTTTTTT.

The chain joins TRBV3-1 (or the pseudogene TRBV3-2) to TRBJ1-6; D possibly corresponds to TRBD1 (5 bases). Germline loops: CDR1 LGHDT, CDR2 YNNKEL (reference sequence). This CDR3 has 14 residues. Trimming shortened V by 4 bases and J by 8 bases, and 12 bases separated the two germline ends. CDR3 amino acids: CASSRGLGDSPLHF. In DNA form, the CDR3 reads TGTGCCAGCAGCCGAGGGCTAGGGGATTCACCCCTCCACTTT.

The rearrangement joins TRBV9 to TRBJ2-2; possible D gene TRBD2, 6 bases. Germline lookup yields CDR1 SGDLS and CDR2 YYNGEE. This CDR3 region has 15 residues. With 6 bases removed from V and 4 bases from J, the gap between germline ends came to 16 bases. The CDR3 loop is CASNLNAGSTGELFF. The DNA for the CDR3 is TGTGCCAGCAACTTGAATGCGGGGTCCACCGGGGAGCTGTTTTTT.

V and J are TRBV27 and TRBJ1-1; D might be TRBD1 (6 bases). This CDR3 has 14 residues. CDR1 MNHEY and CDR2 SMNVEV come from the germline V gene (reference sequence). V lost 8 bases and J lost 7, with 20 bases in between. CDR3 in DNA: TGTGCCAGCGGACTCCAGGGGTCTCGGAGTGAAGCTTTCTTT. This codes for CASGLQGSRSEAFF.

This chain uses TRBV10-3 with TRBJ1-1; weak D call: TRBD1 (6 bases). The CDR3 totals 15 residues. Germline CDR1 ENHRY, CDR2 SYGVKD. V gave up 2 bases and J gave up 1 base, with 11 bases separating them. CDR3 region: CAISEPGHPNTEAFF. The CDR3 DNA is TGTGCCATCAGTGAGCCGGGACACCCGAACACTGAAGCTTTCTTT.

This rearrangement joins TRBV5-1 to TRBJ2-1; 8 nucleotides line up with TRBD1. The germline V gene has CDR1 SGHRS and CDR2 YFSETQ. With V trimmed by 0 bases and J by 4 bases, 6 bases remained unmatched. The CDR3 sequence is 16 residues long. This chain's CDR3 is CASSLGGQGAYNEQFF. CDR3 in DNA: TGCGCCAGCAGCTTGGGAGGGCAGGGGGCATACAATGAGCAGTTCTTC.

As DNA, the CDR3 is TGCGCCAGCAGTCTGACTAGCGGGGGCACAGATACGCAGTATTTT. Amino acids: CASSLTSGGTDTQYF. This sequence joins TRBV10-2 and TRBJ2-3; 11 nucleotides line up with TRBD2. J lost 1 base, V lost 5 bases, and 2 bases had no gene match. Germline V gives CDR1 WSHSY, CDR2 SAAADI. The CDR3 has 15 residues.

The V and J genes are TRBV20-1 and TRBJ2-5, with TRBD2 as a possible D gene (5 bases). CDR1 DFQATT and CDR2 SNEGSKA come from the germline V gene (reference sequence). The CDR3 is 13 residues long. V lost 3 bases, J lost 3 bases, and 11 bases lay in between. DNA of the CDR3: TGCAGTGCTAGTGACGGGAACGAAGAGACCCAGTACTTC. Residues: CSASDGNEETQYF.

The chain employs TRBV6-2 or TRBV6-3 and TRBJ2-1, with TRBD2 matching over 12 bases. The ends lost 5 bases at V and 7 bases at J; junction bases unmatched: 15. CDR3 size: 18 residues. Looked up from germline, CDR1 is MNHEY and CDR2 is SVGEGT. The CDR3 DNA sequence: TGTGCCAGCAGTAGTGGGACTAGCGGGCGGCATCCGGCGAATGAGCAGTTCTTC. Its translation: CASSSGTSGRHPANEQFF.

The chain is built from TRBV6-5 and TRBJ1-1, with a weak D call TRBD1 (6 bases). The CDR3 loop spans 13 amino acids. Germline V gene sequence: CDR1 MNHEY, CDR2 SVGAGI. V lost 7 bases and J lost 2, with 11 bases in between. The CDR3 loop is CASIHRENTEAFF. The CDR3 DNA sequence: TGTGCCAGCATCCACAGGGAAAACACTGAAGCTTTCTTT.

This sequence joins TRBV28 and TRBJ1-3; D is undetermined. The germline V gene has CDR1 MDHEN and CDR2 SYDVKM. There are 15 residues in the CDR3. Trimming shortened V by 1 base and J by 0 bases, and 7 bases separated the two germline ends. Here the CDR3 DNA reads TGTGCCAGCAGTTTATTCGGTACCTCTGGAAACACCATATATTTT. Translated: CASSLFGTSGNTIYF. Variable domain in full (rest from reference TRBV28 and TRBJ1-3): DVKVTQSSRYLVKRTGEKVFLECVQDMDHENMFWYRQDPGLGLRLIYFSYDVKMKEKGDIPEGYSVSREKKERFSLILESASTNQTSMYLCASSLFGTSGNTIYFGEGSWLTVV.

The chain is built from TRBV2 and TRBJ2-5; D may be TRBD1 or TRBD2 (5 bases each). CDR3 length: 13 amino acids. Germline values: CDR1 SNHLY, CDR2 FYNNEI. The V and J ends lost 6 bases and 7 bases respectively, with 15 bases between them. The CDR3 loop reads CASRPRDLWTQYF. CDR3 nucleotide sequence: TGTGCCAGCAGGCCCAGGGACCTGTGGACCCAGTACTTC.

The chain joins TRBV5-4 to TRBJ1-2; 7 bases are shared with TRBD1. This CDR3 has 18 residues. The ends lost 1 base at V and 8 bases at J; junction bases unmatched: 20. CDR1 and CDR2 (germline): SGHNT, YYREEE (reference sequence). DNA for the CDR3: TGTGCCAGCAGCTTGCAATGGGGGGGACAGACAGGCGCGAGGGGCTACACCTTC. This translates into CASSLQWGGQTGARGYTF.

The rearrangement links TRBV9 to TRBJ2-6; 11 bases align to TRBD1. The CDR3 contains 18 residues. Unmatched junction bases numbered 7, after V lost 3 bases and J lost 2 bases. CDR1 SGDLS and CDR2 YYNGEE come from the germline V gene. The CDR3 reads CASSARDRGTAGANVLTF. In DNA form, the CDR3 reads TGTGCCAGCAGCGCTAGGGACAGGGGGACCGCTGGGGCCAACGTCCTGACTTTC. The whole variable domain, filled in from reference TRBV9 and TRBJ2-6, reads DSGVTQTPKHLITATGQRVTLRCSPRSGDLSVYWYQQSLDQGLQFLIQYYNGEERAKGNILERFSAQQFPDLHSELNLSSLELGDSALYFCASSARDRGTAGANVLTFGAGSRLTVL.

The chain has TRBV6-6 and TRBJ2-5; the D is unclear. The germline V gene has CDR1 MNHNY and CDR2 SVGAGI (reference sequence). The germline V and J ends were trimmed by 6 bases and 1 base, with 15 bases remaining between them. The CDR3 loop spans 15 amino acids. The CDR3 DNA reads TGTGCCAGCAGCACCTCCCGGTTTTCCCAAGAGACCCAGTACTTC. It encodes CASSTSRFSQETQYF.

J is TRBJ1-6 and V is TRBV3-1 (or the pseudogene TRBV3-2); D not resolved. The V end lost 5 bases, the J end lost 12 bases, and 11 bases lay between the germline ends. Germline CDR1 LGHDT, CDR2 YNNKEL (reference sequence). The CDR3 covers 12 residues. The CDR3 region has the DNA TGTGCCAGCAGCTATGGCGGTCAACCCCTCCACTTT. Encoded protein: CASSYGGQPLHF.

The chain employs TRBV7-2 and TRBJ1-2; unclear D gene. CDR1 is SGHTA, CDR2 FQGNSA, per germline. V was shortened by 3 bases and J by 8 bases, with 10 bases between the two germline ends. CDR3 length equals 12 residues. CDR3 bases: TGTGCCAGCAGCTTGGGCCCCTACGGCTACACCTTC. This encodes CASSLGPYGYTF. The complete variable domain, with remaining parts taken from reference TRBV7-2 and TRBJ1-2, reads GAGVSQSPSNKVTEKGKDVELRCDPISGHTALYWYRQSLGQGLEFLIYFQGNSAPDKSGLPSDRFSAERTGGSVSTLTIQRTQQEDSAVYLCASSLGPYGYTFGSGTRLTVV.

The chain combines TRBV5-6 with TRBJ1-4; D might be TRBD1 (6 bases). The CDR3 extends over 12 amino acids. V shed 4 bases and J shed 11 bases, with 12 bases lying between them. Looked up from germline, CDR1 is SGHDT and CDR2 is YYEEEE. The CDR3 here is CASSRRRGKLFF. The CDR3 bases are TGTGCCAGCAGCCGCAGGAGGGGGAAACTGTTTTTT.

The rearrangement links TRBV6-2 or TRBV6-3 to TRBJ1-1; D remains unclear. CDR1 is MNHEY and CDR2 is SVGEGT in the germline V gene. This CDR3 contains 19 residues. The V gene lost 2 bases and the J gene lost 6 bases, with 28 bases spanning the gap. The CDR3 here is CASSYHQNSEGIAVPEAFF. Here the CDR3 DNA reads TGTGCCAGCAGTTACCATCAGAATTCTGAAGGCATCGCGGTTCCTGAAGCTTTCTTT.

This CDR3 reads CASSYRQESYNEQFF. Here the CDR3 DNA reads TGTGCCAGCAGCTACCGACAGGAGTCTTACAATGAGCAGTTCTTC. The chain carries TRBV13 and TRBJ2-1; D possibly corresponds to TRBD1 (6 bases). This CDR3 region has 15 residues. The germline V gene encodes CDR1 PRHDT and CDR2 FYEKMQ (reference sequence). V lost 4 bases and J 4 bases, leaving 14 bases between the germline ends.

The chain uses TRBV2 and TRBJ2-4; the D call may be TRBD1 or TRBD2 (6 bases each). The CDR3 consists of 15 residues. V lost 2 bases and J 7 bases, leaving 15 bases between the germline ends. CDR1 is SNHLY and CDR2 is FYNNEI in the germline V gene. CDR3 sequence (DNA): TGTGCCAGCAGTGAAATGGTGGGGGGCGGGAACATTCAGTACTTC. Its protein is CASSEMVGGGNIQYF.